One sample yielded the 10 T cell receptor beta chains listed below, sequenced in a study of blood T cell repertoires in COVID-19. Clones were sequenced by immunoSEQ multiplex PCR, and TCRdb holds only the in-frame ones, with some missing. The sample includes tens of thousands of clones, around 89% of them seen just once. Sequenced sample: peripheral blood. These receptors were obtained from a woman older than 75 with active COVID-19.

The J gene is TRBJ1-6, the V gene TRBV4-2; the D gene is possibly TRBD1 (6 bases). The V end lost 0 bases, the J end lost 7 bases, and 13 bases lay between the germline ends. The CDR3 contains 16 residues. Germline lookup yields CDR1 LGHNA and CDR2 YNFKEQ. The CDR3 DNA reads TGTGCCAGCAGCCAAGAAACAGGGTTGGCCAATTCACCCCTCCACTTT. As protein: CASSQETGLANSPLHF.

This clone was observed a handful of times. J is TRBJ2-7 and V is TRBV5-6, with D possibly being TRBD2 (5 bases). The germline V gene encodes CDR1 SGHDT and CDR2 YYEEEE. V was pared by 2 bases and J by 0 bases, with 18 bases between. CDR3 size: 17 residues. The CDR3 is CASSFLLSGNISYEQYF. Written as DNA, the CDR3 is TGTGCCAGCAGCTTCCTTCTAAGCGGAAATATCTCCTACGAGCAGTACTTC.

The V gene is TRBV28, the J gene TRBJ2-7, with D tentatively TRBD2 (6 bases). Trimming removed 6 bases from V and 3 bases from J, with 9 bases in between. The germline gives CDR1 MDHEN, CDR2 SYDVKM. The CDR3 covers 12 residues. DNA for the CDR3: TGTGCCAGCAGCAAGACTAGCTACGAGCAGTACTTC. It codes for CASSKTSYEQYF.

The genes are TRBV4-2 and TRBJ2-2; D gene uncertain. CDR3 length: 16 residues. Trimming shortened V by 0 bases and J by 0 bases, and 8 bases separated the two germline ends. CDR1 is LGHNA, CDR2 YNFKEQ, per germline. The CDR3 sequence: CASSQDVSSNTGELFF. Written as DNA, the CDR3 is TGTGCCAGCAGCCAAGACGTATCTTCGAACACCGGGGAGCTGTTTTTT.

V gene TRBV5-5 combines with J gene TRBJ2-1; D gene uncertain. The V gene's germline CDR1 is SGHKS and CDR2 YYEKEE (reference sequence). Deletions cut 3 bases from V and 4 bases from J, with 11 bases between. The CDR3 covers 14 residues. DNA for the CDR3: TGTGCCAGCAGCTCCCTCAAACAATACAATGAGCAGTTCTTC. This sequence encodes CASSSLKQYNEQFF.

The gene calls are TRBV28 and TRBJ2-3, with 7 positions matching TRBD2. After removal of 6 bases from V and 4 bases from J, the junction contained 28 bases not matched to a gene. Germline CDR1 and CDR2: MDHEN and SYDVKM. This CDR3 is 21 amino acids long. CDR3 nucleotide sequence: TGTGCCAGCAGCGGCCCAAACCGGAGGGGAGGGCCAGGTCTTACCCCAGATACGCAGTATTTT. This gives the protein CASSGPNRRGGPGLTPDTQYF.

The genes are TRBV1 and TRBJ2-7; TRBD2 is the table's D call, not checked against the DNA. TRBV1 is a recognized pseudogene. The length of the CDR3 is 15 residues. This CDR3 reads CTRPRLANIPYEQYF. The DNA of the CDR3 is TGCACCAGGCCTCGACTAGCGAATATACCCTACGAGCAGTACTTC.

The rearrangement uses TRBV7-2 and TRBJ1-3, with D possibly matching TRBD1 (5 bases). CDR3 length: 16 residues. The V gene lost 1 base and the J gene lost 0 bases, with 10 bases spanning the gap. The germline V gene encodes CDR1 SGHTA and CDR2 FQGNSA. The CDR3 nucleotides read TGTGCCAGCAGCTTAGGGGGGGGGAACTCTGGAAACACCATATATTTT. Translating gives CASSLGGGNSGNTIYF.

The chain joins TRBV28 to TRBJ2-3, with 9 bases fitting TRBD2. Germline V gene lookup returns CDR1 MDHEN and CDR2 SYDVKM. The CDR3 is 15 amino acids. V dropped 4 bases and J dropped 3; count of bases not matched to a gene: 5. CDR3 bases: TGTGCCAGCAGTTCTAGCGGGACAAGGACAGATACGCAGTATTTT. Its protein is CASSSSGTRTDTQYF. Full variable domain (rest looked up from reference TRBV28 and TRBJ2-3): DVKVTQSSRYLVKRTGEKVFLECVQDMDHENMFWYRQDPGLGLRLIYFSYDVKMKEKGDIPEGYSVSREKKERFSLILESASTNQTSMYLCASSSSGTRTDTQYFGPGTRLTVL.

The gene calls are TRBV6-6 and TRBJ2-7, with a possible D match to TRBD2 (6 bases). From germline, CDR1 is MNHNY and CDR2 SVGAGI (reference sequence). This CDR3 is 14 amino acids long. The V end was cut by 6 bases, the J end by 6 bases, with 18 bases between. The DNA of the CDR3 is TGTGCCAGCAGCTTGGGACTCCTCACCTTCGAGCAGTACTTC. It translates to CASSLGLLTFEQYF.